These 16 T cell receptor beta chains originate from one sample sequenced in a study of blood T cell repertoires in COVID-19. The assay was immunoSEQ multiplex PCR, and TCRdb's table has in-frame clones only and misses some. The repertoire holds about 300,000 clones, with just under 90% as singletons. The sample was PBMCs or T cells enriched from blood (not recorded which). These receptors all stem from a woman in her forties or fifties who had been exposed to COVID-19.

Remarks on this clone: Other DNA sequences in the same sample also yield this CDR3. The J gene is TRBJ2-1, the V gene TRBV5-1; D remains ambiguous. The length of the CDR3 is 12 residues. Germline loops: CDR1 SGHRS, CDR2 YFSETQ. Trimming removed 0 bases at V and 6 bases at J, with 4 bases between. CDR3 amino acids: CASSLAGNEQFF. The CDR3 region has the DNA TGCGCCAGCAGCTTGGCGGGCAATGAGCAGTTCTTC.

The chain uses TRBV28 and TRBJ1-2; 7 nucleotides align to TRBD1. V shed 5 bases and J 4 bases; nucleotides not matched to a gene: 1. The CDR3 loop spans 12 amino acids. Germline V gene lookup returns CDR1 MDHEN and CDR2 SYDVKM. This chain's CDR3 is CASSRDSYGYTF. CDR3 sequence (DNA): TGTGCCAGCAGTCGGGACAGCTATGGCTACACCTTC.

V and J are TRBV28 and TRBJ1-2; D might be TRBD1 (6 bases). Germline lookup yields CDR1 MDHEN and CDR2 SYDVKM. Between the trimmed V and J ends, which lost 7 bases and 3 bases, there was a span of 12 bases. This CDR3 region has 13 residues. CDR3 sequence reads: CASTGGVDYGYTF. CDR3 coding DNA: TGTGCCAGCACGGGGGGCGTGGACTATGGCTACACCTTC.

This clone was recorded a few times. V is TRBV2 and J is TRBJ2-7, with 8 bases identical to TRBD1. Looked up from germline, CDR1 is SNHLY and CDR2 is FYNNEI. This CDR3 contains 14 residues. Trimming removed 4 bases from V and 2 bases from J; junction bases left unmatched: 4. The CDR3 region is CASSVQGVAYEQYF. The DNA of the CDR3 is TGTGCCAGCAGTGTACAGGGGGTAGCCTACGAGCAGTACTTC.

The V and J genes are TRBV28 and TRBJ2-7, with D possibly TRBD1 on 6 matching bases. The V gene's germline CDR1 is MDHEN and CDR2 SYDVKM. The CDR3 has 14 residues. Trimming took 8 bases from V and 4 from J, leaving 18 bases between them. CDR3 sequence: CASSPRPGAYEQYF. DNA for the CDR3: TGTGCCAGCTCACCACGTCCAGGGGCTTACGAGCAGTACTTC.

V gene TRBV5-1 combines with J gene TRBJ1-1; D call uncertain. The CDR3 is made up of 15 amino acids. The V and J ends lost 0 bases and 1 base respectively, with 10 bases between them. Germline lookup yields CDR1 SGHRS and CDR2 YFSETQ. CDR3: CASSLDPSGNTEAFF. CDR3 DNA: TGCGCCAGCAGCTTGGACCCCTCAGGGAACACTGAAGCTTTCTTT. Drawing the rest from reference TRBV5-1 and TRBJ1-1, the complete variable domain is KAGVTQTPRYLIKTRGQQVTLSCSPISGHRSVSWYQQTPGQGLQFLFEYFSETQRNKGNFPGRFSGRQFSNSRSEMNVSTLELGDSALYLCASSLDPSGNTEAFFGQGTRLTVV.

The rearrangement links TRBV28 to TRBJ2-2, with unresolved D. Trimming left V 2 bases short and J 1 base short, with 2 bases between. Germline CDR1 MDHEN, CDR2 SYDVKM. The CDR3 sequence is 13 residues long. Here the CDR3 reads CASSLQNTGELFF. The DNA of the CDR3 is TGTGCCAGCAGTTTACAGAACACCGGGGAGCTGTTTTTT.

The rearrangement joins TRBV11-2 to TRBJ1-1, with no clear D. Germline CDR1 SGHAT, CDR2 FQNNGV. The V gene lost 0 bases and the J gene lost 0 bases, with 8 bases spanning the gap. This CDR3 is built from 15 residues. CDR3 amino acids: CASSLELSMNTEAFF. The CDR3, as DNA: TGTGCCAGCAGCTTAGAGTTGTCCATGAACACTGAAGCTTTCTTT.

This clone occurred once. The gene calls are TRBV15 and TRBJ2-1, with D perhaps TRBD2 (6 bases). V was clipped by 1 base and J by 7 bases, with 14 bases between them. The CDR3 length is 15 residues. Germline assignment: CDR1 LNHNV and CDR2 YYDKDF (reference sequence). The CDR3, as DNA: TGTGCCACCAGCAGAGCTAGGGAGGCACGGAATGAGCAGTTCTTC. It yields the protein CATSRAREARNEQFF.

A single count supports this clone. CDR3 loop: CSVVGTGSNYGYTF. DNA for the CDR3: TGCAGCGTTGTCGGGACAGGCTCTAACTATGGCTACACCTTC. V and J are TRBV29-1 and TRBJ1-2, with 8 bases matching TRBD1. The junction had 4 bases not matched to a gene; V was cut back by 4 bases and J by 0 bases. Germline lookup yields CDR1 SQVTM and CDR2 ANQGSEA. The CDR3 is made up of 14 amino acids.

The V call is TRBV6-5, the J call TRBJ2-7, with 8 bases matching TRBD2. Trimming removed 7 bases from V and 2 bases from J; junction bases left unmatched: 4. CDR3 length: 13 residues. Germline V gives CDR1 MNHEY, CDR2 SVGAGI. In DNA, the CDR3 is TGTGCCAGCACCCCGCGGGGGGCCTACGAGCAGTACTTC. Translation gives CASTPRGAYEQYF.

The V call is TRBV7-2, the J call TRBJ2-1; 8 bases agree with TRBD1. The length of the CDR3 is 14 residues. The germline CDR1 and CDR2 sequences are SGHTA and FQGNSA. Losses at the gene ends were 5 bases for V and 8 bases for J; bases not matched to a gene: 8. The CDR3 loop is CASSITGGFDEQFF. CDR3 DNA: TGTGCCAGCAGCATAACAGGGGGTTTTGATGAGCAGTTCTTC.

This clone was found once. The V call is TRBV7-2, the J call TRBJ1-3, with 7 bases matching TRBD1. The junction had 6 bases not matched to a gene; V was cut back by 7 bases and J by 0 bases. CDR1 SGHTA and CDR2 FQGNSA come from the germline V gene. This CDR3 comprises 15 residues. The CDR3 DNA sequence: TGTGCCAGCACGAAGGGGGACAGCTCTGGAAACACCATATATTTT. This codes for CASTKGDSSGNTIYF. The variable domain in full, completed from reference TRBV7-2 and TRBJ1-3, reads GAGVSQSPSNKVTEKGKDVELRCDPISGHTALYWYRQSLGQGLEFLIYFQGNSAPDKSGLPSDRFSAERTGGSVSTLTIQRTQQEDSAVYLCASTKGDSSGNTIYFGEGSWLTVV.

This clone was seen ten or more times. The chain combines TRBV25-1 with TRBJ2-7, with 11 positions matching TRBD2. J was trimmed by 0 bases and V by 11 bases; bases with no gene match: 6. The CDR3 is 14 residues long. CDR1 is MGHDK and CDR2 is SYGVNS in the germline V gene. As DNA, the CDR3 is TGTGCCGCTCAGGGACTAGCGGACTCCTACGAGCAGTACTTC. It translates to CAAQGLADSYEQYF.

The chain links TRBV30 to TRBJ1-4, with 9 bases aligning to TRBD1. This CDR3 is built from 12 residues. J was trimmed by 14 bases and V by 3 bases; bases with no gene match: 7. The V gene's germline CDR1 is GTSNPN and CDR2 SVGIG (reference sequence). In DNA, the CDR3 is TGTGCCTGGAGGACGGGACAGGGCGGGCTGTTTTTT. Translated, it gives CAWRTGQGGLFF.

The rearrangement joins TRBV19 to TRBJ2-7; 8 bases are shared with TRBD2. V dropped 5 bases and J dropped 0; count of bases not matched to a gene: 9. CDR1 is LNHDA, CDR2 SQIVND, per germline (reference sequence). The CDR3 contains 16 residues. CDR3 sequence reads: CASSVERGGGSYEQYF. DNA of the CDR3: TGTGCCAGTAGTGTCGAACGGGGGGGAGGCTCCTACGAGCAGTACTTC.